Shown below are 10 T cell receptor beta chains from a single sample sequenced in a study of cytomegalovirus exposure and HLA in healthy donors. The study ran its PCR with 60 Vbeta and 13 Jbeta primers. Data came from immunoSEQ multiplex PCR; TCRdb stores just in-frame clones and leaves some out. The profile shows approximately 92,000 clones, around 85% of them singletons. The sequencing input was PBMCs. The origin of the receptors is a girl aged 2 to 10 in good health and CMV-seropositive.

The rearrangement links TRBV1 to TRBJ1-2; the D call TRBD1 from the table was never checked on the DNA. TRBV1 represents a pseudogene. The CDR3 sequence is 16 residues long. The CDR3 is CTSSQVRQQSNYGYTF. CDR3 coding DNA: TGCACCAGCAGCCAAGTCAGACAGCAATCAAACTATGGCTACACCTTC.

The J gene is TRBJ1-4, the V gene TRBV28; D is ambiguous. The germline V gene has CDR1 MDHEN and CDR2 SYDVKM. The length of the CDR3 is 12 residues. V shed 11 bases and J shed 5 bases, with 12 bases lying between them. CDR3 loop: CALGRGNEKLFF. The CDR3 nucleotides read TGTGCCCTAGGCCGTGGGAATGAAAAACTGTTTTTT. The full variable domain, with the rest looked up from reference TRBV28 and TRBJ1-4, is DVKVTQSSRYLVKRTGEKVFLECVQDMDHENMFWYRQDPGLGLRLIYFSYDVKMKEKGDIPEGYSVSREKKERFSLILESASTNQTSMYLCALGRGNEKLFFGSGTQLSVL.

This clone was counted once. The chain uses TRBV27 and TRBJ2-7; 9 positions match TRBD2. The germline V gene has CDR1 MNHEY and CDR2 SMNVEV (reference sequence). Trimming took 7 bases from V and 1 from J; bases not matched to a gene: 14. The CDR3 has 17 amino acids. This CDR3 is CASTPRAASGISYEQYF. The CDR3 coding sequence is TGTGCCAGCACCCCGCGAGCGGCTAGCGGGATATCCTACGAGCAGTACTTC.

The chain uses TRBV27 and TRBJ2-1; 12 nucleotides align to TRBD1. Germline V gene sequence: CDR1 MNHEY, CDR2 SMNVEV (reference sequence). The CDR3 contains 14 residues. J lost 9 bases, V lost 3 bases, and 3 bases had no gene match. CDR3 nucleotides: TGTGCCAGCAGTTTGGGACAGGGGGCTGGTGAGCAGTTCTTC. It translates to CASSLGQGAGEQFF.

The J gene is TRBJ1-1, the V gene TRBV6-5, with D unresolved. The V end lost 6 bases, the J end lost 4 bases, and 9 bases lay between the germline ends. CDR3 size: 12 residues. Germline loops: CDR1 MNHEY, CDR2 SVGAGI. CDR3 DNA sequence: TGTGCCAGCAGCCAAAGGAGCACTGAAGCTTTCTTT. This gives the protein CASSQRSTEAFF.

This clone was seen more than once but under ten times. CDR3 residues: CAWSPNPRTSGRDNEQFF. The CDR3 DNA follows: TGTGCCTGGAGTCCTAATCCTCGGACTAGCGGGAGGGATAATGAGCAGTTCTTC. The J gene is TRBJ2-1, the V gene TRBV30; 15 nucleotides match TRBD2. Per germline, CDR1 GTSNPN and CDR2 SVGIG (reference sequence). This CDR3 contains 18 residues. V lost 2 bases to trimming and J lost 7 bases; unmatched junction nucleotides: 12.

The chain uses TRBV21-1 and TRBJ2-7; the listed D gene, TRBD1, was not tested against the DNA. TRBV21-1 is a pseudogene locus. CDR3 length equals 13 residues. The CDR3 protein is CASNSDRSYEQYF. CDR3 nucleotide sequence: TGTGCCAGCAACTCGGACAGGTCCTACGAGCAGTACTTC.

This rearrangement joins TRBV9 to TRBJ2-1; TRBD2 matches 7 bases. The CDR3 length is 13 residues. V was clipped by 4 bases and J by 10 bases; unmatched bases: 8. The germline gives CDR1 SGDLS, CDR2 YYNGEE. The CDR3 here is CASSFRLAYEQFF. For the CDR3, the DNA is TGTGCCAGCAGCTTTAGACTAGCCTACGAGCAGTTCTTC.

The V and J genes are TRBV29-1 and TRBJ2-7, with 9 bases aligning to TRBD2. This CDR3 is 14 amino acids long. V shed 6 bases and J 1 base; nucleotides not matched to a gene: 7. The germline CDR1 and CDR2 sequences are SQVTM and ANQGSEA. The CDR3 nucleotides read TGCAGCGTGAGCGGGGGGAGGGGGTCCTACGAGCAGTACTTC. It translates to CSVSGGRGSYEQYF.

J is TRBJ1-1 and V is TRBV27; no clear D gene. Germline V gene data show CDR1 as MNHEY and CDR2 as SMNVEV (reference sequence). V lost 3 bases and J lost 5, with 13 bases in between. This CDR3 region has 14 residues. Written as DNA, the CDR3 is TGTGCCAGCAGTTTTTCGGTGAGGGAAACTGAAGCTTTCTTT. Protein: CASSFSVRETEAFF.